This T cell receptor (beta chain) was recorded in a study of OX40 agonist ivuxolimab in advanced cancers. Study-level results: Within 6 weeks, CD4+ and CD8+ blood T cells expanded clonally at 0.1 to 3.0 mg/kg.

TCRdb keeps only in-frame clones here, not all; method: immunoSEQ multiplex PCR. The sample lists about 73,000 clones, roughly 90% occurring once. Points on this clone: Its antigen is still unknown.

Trimming removed 5 bases from V and 1 base from J, with 16 bases in between. CDR1 is SGHTA, CDR2 FQGTGA, per germline. This CDR3 is built from 16 residues. Here the sequenced sample was CD4+ or CD8+ T cells sorted from blood, taken in a trial of the OX40 agonist ivuxolimab. This receptor was taken from an adult with an advanced solid tumor such as melanoma, head and neck, liver or kidney cancer. V and J are TRBV7-3 and TRBJ2-3; a possible D gene is TRBD2 (6 bases). The DNA for the CDR3 is TGTGCCAGCAGCCCAATAAAAGTAGCGGGCACAGATACGCAGTATTTT. Residues: CASSPIKVAGTDTQYF.